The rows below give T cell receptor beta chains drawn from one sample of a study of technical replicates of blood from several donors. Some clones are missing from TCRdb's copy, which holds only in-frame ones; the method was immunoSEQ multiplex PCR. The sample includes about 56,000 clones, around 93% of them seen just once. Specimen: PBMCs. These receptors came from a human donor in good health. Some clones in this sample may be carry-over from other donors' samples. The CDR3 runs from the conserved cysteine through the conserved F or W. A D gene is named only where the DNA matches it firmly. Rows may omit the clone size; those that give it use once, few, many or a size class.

CDR3 DNA: TGTGCCAGCAGCTTATCAGGACAGTTCTACGAGCAGTACTTC; CDR3 protein: CASSLSGQFYEQYF; clone size: .; V gene: TRBV11-2; D gene: .; J gene: TRBJ2-7
CDR3 DNA: TGCGCCAGCAGTAGGACAGGGGATTATGAAAAACTGTTTTTT; CDR3 protein: CASSRTGDYEKLFF; clone size: .; V gene: TRBV5-1; D gene: TRBD1; J gene: TRBJ1-4
CDR3 DNA: TGCGCCAGCAGCCTCGGACTAACCCACAATGAGCAGTTCTTC; CDR3 protein: CASSLGLTHNEQFF; clone size: .; V gene: TRBV5-1; D gene: .; J gene: TRBJ2-1
CDR3 DNA: TGTGCCAGCAGTGCCTGGAGCGGGGCCGAAGAGACCCAGTACTTC; CDR3 protein: CASSAWSGAEETQYF; clone size: .; V gene: TRBV7-7; D gene: TRBD2; J gene: TRBJ2-5
CDR3 DNA: TGCGCCAGCAGCCGACAACCGGAGGGAGTTAGCACAGATACGCAGTATTTT; CDR3 protein: CASSRQPEGVSTDTQYF; clone size: .; V gene: TRBV4-3; D gene: .; J gene: TRBJ2-3
CDR3 DNA: TGCAGCGTTGACAGGGGGACAGGGACTTTCTTT; CDR3 protein: CSVDRGTGTFF; clone size: .; V gene: TRBV29-1; D gene: TRBD1; J gene: TRBJ1-1
CDR3 DNA: TGTGCCAGCAGCCAGGGGGCGAACACTGAAGCTTTCTTT; CDR3 protein: CASSQGANTEAFF; clone size: .; V gene: TRBV9; D gene: TRBD1; J gene: TRBJ1-1
CDR3 DNA: TGTGCCAGCAATCCATCGGGCGGGAGGACGCAGTATTTT; CDR3 protein: CASNPSGGRTQYF; clone size: .; V gene: TRBV5-8; D gene: TRBD2; J gene: TRBJ2-3
CDR3 DNA: TGTGCCAGCAGCTTGGATCTCGGTGTTGGCACAGATACGCAGTATTTT; CDR3 protein: CASSLDLGVGTDTQYF; clone size: .; V gene: TRBV5-6; D gene: .; J gene: TRBJ2-3
CDR3 DNA: TGTGCCAGCAGTGGAGGACTAGCGGGGGGCCCCACAGATACGCAGTATTTT; CDR3 protein: CASSGGLAGGPTDTQYF; clone size: .; V gene: TRBV2; D gene: TRBD2; J gene: TRBJ2-3
CDR3 DNA: TGTGCCAGAAGGGAGGATCCGGGACAAAGAGCAATAACCTTT; CDR3 protein: CARREDPGQRAITF; clone size: .; V gene: TRBV5-3; D gene: .; J gene: TRBJ1-1
CDR3 DNA: TGTGCCAGTAGTCGGACAGGCCATACGCAGTATTTT; CDR3 protein: CASSRTGHTQYF; clone size: .; V gene: TRBV19; D gene: TRBD1; J gene: TRBJ2-3
CDR3 DNA: TGTGCCAGCAGCCAAGCAGAGGGGGCCTATGGCTACACCTTC; CDR3 protein: CASSQAEGAYGYTF; clone size: .; V gene: TRBV14; D gene: TRBD1; J gene: TRBJ1-2
CDR3 DNA: TGCGCCAGCAGCTTGGACACCCAAGAGACCCAGTACTTC; CDR3 protein: CASSLDTQETQYF; clone size: .; V gene: TRBV5-1; D gene: .; J gene: TRBJ2-5
CDR3 DNA: TGTGCCAGCACGGTAGCGGGGGGACACATTCAGTACTTC; CDR3 protein: CASTVAGGHIQYF; clone size: .; V gene: TRBV2; D gene: TRBD2; J gene: TRBJ2-4
CDR3 DNA: TGTGCCAGCAGCCCCCGGACAGGGGGAACTAATGAAAAACTGTTTTTT; CDR3 protein: CASSPRTGGTNEKLFF; clone size: once; V gene: TRBV9; D gene: TRBD1; J gene: TRBJ1-4
CDR3 DNA: TGTGCCAGCAATAGGGGGTACGAGCAGTACTTC; CDR3 protein: CASNRGYEQYF; clone size: .; V gene: TRBV25-1; D gene: .; J gene: TRBJ2-7
CDR3 DNA: TGCGCCAGCAGCCTGCGACTAGCGGGACAACTGGGGGCGGAGACCCAGTACTTC; CDR3 protein: CASSLRLAGQLGAETQYF; clone size: .; V gene: TRBV4-1; D gene: TRBD2; J gene: TRBJ2-5
CDR3 DNA: TGTGCCAGCAGTTACGGGCTGGCAGCCCAACAAGAGACCCAGTACTTC; CDR3 protein: CASSYGLAAQQETQYF; clone size: .; V gene: TRBV6-6; D gene: .; J gene: TRBJ2-5
CDR3 DNA: TGTGCCAGCAGCATAGCGTTATGGGATACGCAGTATTTT; CDR3 protein: CASSIALWDTQYF; clone size: .; V gene: TRBV6-5; D gene: .; J gene: TRBJ2-3
CDR3 DNA: TGTGCCAGCAGCTTAGACCCAGGGCCCTTGGGCGGCTACACCTTC; CDR3 protein: CASSLDPGPLGGYTF; clone size: .; V gene: TRBV7-2; D gene: .; J gene: TRBJ1-2
CDR3 DNA: TGTGCCAGCTCACCCCTAGGGGGCCAAGGAACTGAAGCTTTCTTT; CDR3 protein: CASSPLGGQGTEAFF; clone size: .; V gene: TRBV18; D gene: TRBD1; J gene: TRBJ1-1
CDR3 DNA: TGTGCCAGCAGCCGAGGCAGAAACACTGAAGCTTTCTTT; CDR3 protein: CASSRGRNTEAFF; clone size: .; V gene: TRBV7-2; D gene: .; J gene: TRBJ1-1
CDR3 DNA: TGTGCCAGCAGCTTCCGCCGAGCGGGAGGGCTCTACGAGCAGTACTTC; CDR3 protein: CASSFRRAGGLYEQYF; clone size: .; V gene: TRBV7-8; D gene: TRBD2; J gene: TRBJ2-7
CDR3 DNA: TGCGCCAGCAGCCAAAGGACAGGGGACGGGGCCAACGTCCTGACTTTC; CDR3 protein: CASSQRTGDGANVLTF; clone size: .; V gene: TRBV4-3; D gene: TRBD1; J gene: TRBJ2-6
CDR3 DNA: TGTGCCAGCAGCGTAGGGGCAGCGGGGGATTGGGAGACCCAGTACTTC; CDR3 protein: CASSVGAAGDWETQYF; clone size: .; V gene: TRBV9; D gene: TRBD2; J gene: TRBJ2-5
CDR3 DNA: TGTGCCAGCAGTGAATTAGGGGAAGATAACACCGGGGAGCTGTTTTTT; CDR3 protein: CASSELGEDNTGELFF; clone size: .; V gene: TRBV25-1; D gene: .; J gene: TRBJ2-2
CDR3 DNA: TGTGCCAGCAGCCAGGACGGACAGAACACTGAAGCTTTCTTT; CDR3 protein: CASSQDGQNTEAFF; clone size: .; V gene: TRBV7-2; D gene: .; J gene: TRBJ1-1
CDR3 DNA: TGCAGCGCTCCGGGACTAGCGGGAGTGATACAGTTCTTC; CDR3 protein: CSAPGLAGVIQFF; clone size: few; V gene: TRBV29-1; D gene: TRBD2; J gene: TRBJ2-1
CDR3 DNA: TGTGCCAGCAGCCAAGATGCGGGTTCGGCCTACGAGCAGTACTTC; CDR3 protein: CASSQDAGSAYEQYF; clone size: .; V gene: TRBV4-2; D gene: .; J gene: TRBJ2-7
CDR3 DNA: TGTGCCAAGCCTAGATCGGGACAGGGGGGATGGAAGCATTTT; CDR3 protein: CAKPRSGQGGWKHF; clone size: .; V gene: TRBV19; D gene: TRBD1; J gene: TRBJ1-5
CDR3 DNA: TGTGCCAGCAGCCCACAGGGGTTCGAAGGCTACACCTTC; CDR3 protein: CASSPQGFEGYTF; clone size: .; V gene: TRBV7-9; D gene: TRBD1; J gene: TRBJ1-2
CDR3 DNA: TGCGCCAGCAGCAGCTACAGGGGTTTAGGGAATGGCTACACCTTC; CDR3 protein: CASSSYRGLGNGYTF; clone size: .; V gene: TRBV5-1; D gene: TRBD1; J gene: TRBJ1-2
CDR3 DNA: TGTGCCAGCAGTTTCCTCCCCCGACGTGCAGGGTTCGCTGGAAACACCATATATTTT; CDR3 protein: CASSFLPRRAGFAGNTIYF; clone size: .; V gene: TRBV6-8; D gene: .; J gene: TRBJ1-3
CDR3 DNA: TGCGCCAGCAGCCTGCAAACTAGCGGGCACTACAATGAGCAGTTCTTC; CDR3 protein: CASSLQTSGHYNEQFF; clone size: .; V gene: TRBV4-1; D gene: TRBD2; J gene: TRBJ2-1
CDR3 DNA: TGCAGCGTTCTCGTTAACACTGAAGCTTTCTTT; CDR3 protein: CSVLVNTEAFF; clone size: .; V gene: TRBV29-1; D gene: .; J gene: TRBJ1-1
CDR3 DNA: TGTGCCAGCAGCTTAGCCTTGCAGGGGAACTATGGCTACACCTTC; CDR3 protein: CASSLALQGNYGYTF; clone size: .; V gene: TRBV7-2; D gene: .; J gene: TRBJ1-2
CDR3 DNA: TGTGCCAGCAGCCCCTACCTAGGGACTAGCGGGATAGGGCAGTACTTC; CDR3 protein: CASSPYLGTSGIGQYF; clone size: .; V gene: TRBV9; D gene: TRBD2; J gene: TRBJ2-7
CDR3 DNA: TGCGCCAGCAGCTCTCCATCGGAAGGAGGTAATTCACCCCTCCACTTT; CDR3 protein: CASSSPSEGGNSPLHF; clone size: .; V gene: TRBV5-1; D gene: .; J gene: TRBJ1-6
CDR3 DNA: TGTGCCAGTAGTCCTTACACCGGGGAGCTGTTTTTT; CDR3 protein: CASSPYTGELFF; clone size: once; V gene: TRBV19; D gene: .; J gene: TRBJ2-2
CDR3 DNA: TGTGCCAGCAGTAATCTAATGGGACAGCCTTGGGCAGATACGCAGTATTTT; CDR3 protein: CASSNLMGQPWADTQYF; clone size: .; V gene: TRBV2; D gene: TRBD1; J gene: TRBJ2-3
CDR3 DNA: TGTGCCAGCAGCTTAAACAGGTGGAGCTCCTACAATGAGCAGTTCTTC; CDR3 protein: CASSLNRWSSYNEQFF; clone size: .; V gene: TRBV7-9; D gene: .; J gene: TRBJ2-1